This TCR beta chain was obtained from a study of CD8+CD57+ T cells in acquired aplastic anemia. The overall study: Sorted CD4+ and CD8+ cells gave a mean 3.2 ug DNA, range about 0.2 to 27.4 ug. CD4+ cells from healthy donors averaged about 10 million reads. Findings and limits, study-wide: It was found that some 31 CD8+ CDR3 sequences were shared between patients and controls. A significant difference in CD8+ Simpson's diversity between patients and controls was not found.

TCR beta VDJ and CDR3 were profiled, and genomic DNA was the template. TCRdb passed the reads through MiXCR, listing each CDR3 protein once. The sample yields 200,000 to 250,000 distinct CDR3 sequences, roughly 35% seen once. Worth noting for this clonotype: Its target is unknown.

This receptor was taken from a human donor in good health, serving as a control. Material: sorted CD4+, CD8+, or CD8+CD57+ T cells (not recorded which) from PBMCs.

In nucleotides, the CDR3 is TGTGCCATCATGAAGGGTTCCTACGAGCAGTACTTC. It is translated as CAIMKGSYEQYF. The V and J genes are TRBV10-3 and TRBJ2-7; D is undetermined. Germline lookup yields CDR1 ENHRY and CDR2 SYGVKD. Trimming removed 7 bases from V and 1 base from J, with 8 bases in between. The CDR3 extends over 12 amino acids.